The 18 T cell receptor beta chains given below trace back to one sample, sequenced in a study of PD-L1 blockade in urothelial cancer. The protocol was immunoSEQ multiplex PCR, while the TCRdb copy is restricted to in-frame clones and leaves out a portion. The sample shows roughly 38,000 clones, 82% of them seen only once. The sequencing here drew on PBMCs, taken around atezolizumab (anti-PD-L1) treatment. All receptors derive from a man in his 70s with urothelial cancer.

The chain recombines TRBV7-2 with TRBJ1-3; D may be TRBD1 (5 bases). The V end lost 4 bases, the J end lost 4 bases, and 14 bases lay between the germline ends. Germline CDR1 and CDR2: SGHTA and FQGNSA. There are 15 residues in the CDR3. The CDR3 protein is CASSWVGAEGNTIYF. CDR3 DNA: TGTGCCAGCAGCTGGGTAGGGGCGGAGGGAAACACCATATATTTT.

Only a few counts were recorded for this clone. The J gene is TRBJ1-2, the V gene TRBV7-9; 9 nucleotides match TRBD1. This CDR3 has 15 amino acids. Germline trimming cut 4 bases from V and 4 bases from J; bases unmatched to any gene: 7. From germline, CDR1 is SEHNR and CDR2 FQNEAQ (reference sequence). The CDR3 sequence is CASSSRDRVGYGYTF. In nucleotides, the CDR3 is TGTGCCAGCAGCTCCCGGGACAGGGTGGGCTATGGCTACACCTTC. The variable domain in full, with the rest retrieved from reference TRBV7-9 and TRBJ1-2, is DTGVSQNPRHKITKRGQNVTFRCDPISEHNRLYWYRQTLGQGPEFLTYFQNEAQLEKSRLLSDRFSAERPKGSFSTLEIQRTEQGDSAMYLCASSSRDRVGYGYTFGSGTRLTVV.

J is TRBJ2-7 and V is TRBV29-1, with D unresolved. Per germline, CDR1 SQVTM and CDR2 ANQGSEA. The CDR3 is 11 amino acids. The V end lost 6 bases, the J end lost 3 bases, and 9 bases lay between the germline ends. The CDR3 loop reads CSVALGYEQYF. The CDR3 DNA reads TGCAGCGTAGCGTTGGGCTACGAGCAGTACTTC.

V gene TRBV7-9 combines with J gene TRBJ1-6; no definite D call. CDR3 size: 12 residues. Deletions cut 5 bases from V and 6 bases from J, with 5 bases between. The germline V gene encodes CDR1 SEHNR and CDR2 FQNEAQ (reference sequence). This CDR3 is CASSLSNSPLHF. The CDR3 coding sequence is TGTGCCAGCAGCCTCAGTAATTCACCCCTCCACTTT.

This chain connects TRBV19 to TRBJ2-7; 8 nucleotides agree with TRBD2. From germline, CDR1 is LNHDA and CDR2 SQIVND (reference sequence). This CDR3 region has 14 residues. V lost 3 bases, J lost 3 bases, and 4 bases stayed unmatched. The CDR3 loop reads CASSMREAFYEQYF. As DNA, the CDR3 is TGTGCCAGTAGTATGCGGGAGGCCTTCTACGAGCAGTACTTC.

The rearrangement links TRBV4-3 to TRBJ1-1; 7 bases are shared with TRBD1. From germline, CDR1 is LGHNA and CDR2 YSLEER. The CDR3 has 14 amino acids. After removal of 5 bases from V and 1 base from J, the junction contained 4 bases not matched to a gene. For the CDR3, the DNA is TGCGCCAGCAGCGGACAGGTCTCGAACACTGAAGCTTTCTTT. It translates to CASSGQVSNTEAFF.

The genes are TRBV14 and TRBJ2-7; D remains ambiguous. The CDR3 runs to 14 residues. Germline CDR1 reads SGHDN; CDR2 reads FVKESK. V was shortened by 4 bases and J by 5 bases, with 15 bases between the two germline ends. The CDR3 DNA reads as TGTGCCAGCAGCCTTTCGATCGCGGCCCACGAGCAGTACTTC. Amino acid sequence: CASSLSIAAHEQYF. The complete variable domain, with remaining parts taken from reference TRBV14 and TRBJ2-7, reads EAGVTQFPSHSVIEKGQTVTLRCDPISGHDNLYWYRRVMGKEIKFLLHFVKESKQDESGMPNNRFLAERTGGTYSTLKVQPAELEDSGVYFCASSLSIAAHEQYFGPGTRLTVT.

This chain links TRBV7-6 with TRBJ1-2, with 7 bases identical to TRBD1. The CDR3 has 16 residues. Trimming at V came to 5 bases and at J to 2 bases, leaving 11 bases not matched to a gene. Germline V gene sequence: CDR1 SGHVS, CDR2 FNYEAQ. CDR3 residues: CASSPSQGTVNYGYTF. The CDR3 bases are TGTGCCAGCAGCCCTAGCCAAGGGACAGTAAACTATGGCTACACCTTC.

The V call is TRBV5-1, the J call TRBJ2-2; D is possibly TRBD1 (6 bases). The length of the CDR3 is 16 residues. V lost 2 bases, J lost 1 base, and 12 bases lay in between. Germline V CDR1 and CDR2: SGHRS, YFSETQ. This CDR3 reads CASSFSGTRNTGELFF. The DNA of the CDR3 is TGCGCCAGCAGCTTCTCCGGGACAAGGAACACCGGGGAGCTGTTTTTT.

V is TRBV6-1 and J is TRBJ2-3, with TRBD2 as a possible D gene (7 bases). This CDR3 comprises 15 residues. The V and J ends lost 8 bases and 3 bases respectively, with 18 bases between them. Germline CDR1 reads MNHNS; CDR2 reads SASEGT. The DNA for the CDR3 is TGTGCCAGCCGACCAGGCGGGGGCGGTACAGATACGCAGTATTTT. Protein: CASRPGGGGTDTQYF.

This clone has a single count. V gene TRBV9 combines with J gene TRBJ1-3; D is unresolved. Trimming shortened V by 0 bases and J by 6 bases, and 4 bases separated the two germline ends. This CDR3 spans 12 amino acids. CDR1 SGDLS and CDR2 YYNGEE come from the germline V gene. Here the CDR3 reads CASSVDLNTIYF. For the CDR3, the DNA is TGTGCCAGCAGCGTAGATCTAAACACCATATATTTT. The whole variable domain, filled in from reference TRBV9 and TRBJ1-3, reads DSGVTQTPKHLITATGQRVTLRCSPRSGDLSVYWYQQSLDQGLQFLIQYYNGEERAKGNILERFSAQQFPDLHSELNLSSLELGDSALYFCASSVDLNTIYFGEGSWLTVV.

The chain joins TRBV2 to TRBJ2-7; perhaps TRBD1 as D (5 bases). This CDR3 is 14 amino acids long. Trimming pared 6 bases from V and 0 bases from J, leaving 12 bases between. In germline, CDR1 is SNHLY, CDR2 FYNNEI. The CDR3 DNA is TGTGCCAGCAGCAAGGACATCGGCTCCTACGAGCAGTACTTC. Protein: CASSKDIGSYEQYF.

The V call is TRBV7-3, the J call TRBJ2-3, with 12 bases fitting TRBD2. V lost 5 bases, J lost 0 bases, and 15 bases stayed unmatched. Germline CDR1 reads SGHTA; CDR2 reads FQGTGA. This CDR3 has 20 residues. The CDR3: CASSRWLAGGFISSTDTQYF. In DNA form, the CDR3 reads TGTGCCAGCAGCAGGTGGCTAGCGGGAGGGTTCATCTCTAGCACAGATACGCAGTATTTT.

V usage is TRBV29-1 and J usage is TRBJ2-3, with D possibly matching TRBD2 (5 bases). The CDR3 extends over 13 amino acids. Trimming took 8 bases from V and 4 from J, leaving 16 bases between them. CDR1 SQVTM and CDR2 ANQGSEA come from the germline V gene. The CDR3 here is CSTQYRRPDTQYF. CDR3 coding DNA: TGCAGCACCCAGTATAGGAGGCCAGATACGCAGTATTTT.

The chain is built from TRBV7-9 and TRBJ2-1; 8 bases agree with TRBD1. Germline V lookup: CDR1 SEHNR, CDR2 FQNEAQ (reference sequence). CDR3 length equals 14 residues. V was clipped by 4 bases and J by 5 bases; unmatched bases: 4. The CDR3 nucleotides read TGTGCCAGCAGCTATCCCAGGGGGCACAATGAGCAGTTCTTC. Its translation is CASSYPRGHNEQFF.

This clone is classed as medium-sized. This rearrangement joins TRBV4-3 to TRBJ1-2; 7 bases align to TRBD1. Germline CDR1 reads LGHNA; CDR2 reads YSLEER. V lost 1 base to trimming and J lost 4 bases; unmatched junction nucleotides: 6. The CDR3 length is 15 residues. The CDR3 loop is CASSQATGESYGYTF. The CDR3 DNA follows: TGCGCCAGCAGCCAAGCAACAGGGGAGAGCTATGGCTACACCTTC.

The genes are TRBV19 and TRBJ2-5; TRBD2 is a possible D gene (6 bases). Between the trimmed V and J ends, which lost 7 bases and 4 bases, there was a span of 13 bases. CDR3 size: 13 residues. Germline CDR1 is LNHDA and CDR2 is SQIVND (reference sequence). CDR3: CASTGRGRETQYF. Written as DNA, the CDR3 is TGTGCCAGTACCGGGCGGGGCCGAGAGACCCAGTACTTC.

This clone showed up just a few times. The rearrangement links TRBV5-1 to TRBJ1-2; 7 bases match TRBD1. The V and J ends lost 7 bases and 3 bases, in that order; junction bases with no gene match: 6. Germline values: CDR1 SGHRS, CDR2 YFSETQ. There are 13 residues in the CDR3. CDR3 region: CASRRGMDYGYTF. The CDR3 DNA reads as TGCGCCAGCCGCAGGGGGATGGACTATGGCTACACCTTC.